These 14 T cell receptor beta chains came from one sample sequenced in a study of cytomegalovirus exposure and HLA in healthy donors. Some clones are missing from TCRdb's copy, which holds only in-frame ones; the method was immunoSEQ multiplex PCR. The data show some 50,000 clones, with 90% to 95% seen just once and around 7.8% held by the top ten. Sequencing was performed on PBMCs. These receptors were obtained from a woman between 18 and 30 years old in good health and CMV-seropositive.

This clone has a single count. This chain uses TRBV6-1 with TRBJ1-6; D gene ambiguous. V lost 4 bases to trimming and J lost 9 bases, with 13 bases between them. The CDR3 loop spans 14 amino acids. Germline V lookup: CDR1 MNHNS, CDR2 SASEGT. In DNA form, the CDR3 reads TGTGCCAGCAGTGCTGCAGCGGATGGTTCACCCCTCCACTTT. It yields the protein CASSAAADGSPLHF.

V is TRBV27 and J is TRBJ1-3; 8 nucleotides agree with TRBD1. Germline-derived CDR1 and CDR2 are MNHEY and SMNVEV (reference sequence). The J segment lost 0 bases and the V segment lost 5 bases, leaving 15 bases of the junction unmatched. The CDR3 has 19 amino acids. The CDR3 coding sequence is TGTGCCAGCAGTCAGAGGACAGGGTTGAGCAAGAGCTCTGGAAACACCATATATTTT. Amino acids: CASSQRTGLSKSSGNTIYF.

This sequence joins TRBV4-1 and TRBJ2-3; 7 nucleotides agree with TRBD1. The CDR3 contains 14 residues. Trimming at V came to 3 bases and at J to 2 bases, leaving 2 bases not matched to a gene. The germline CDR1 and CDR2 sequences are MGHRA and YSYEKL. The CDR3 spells CASSQGQNTDTQYF. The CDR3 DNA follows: TGCGCCAGCAGCCAGGGACAGAACACAGATACGCAGTATTTT.

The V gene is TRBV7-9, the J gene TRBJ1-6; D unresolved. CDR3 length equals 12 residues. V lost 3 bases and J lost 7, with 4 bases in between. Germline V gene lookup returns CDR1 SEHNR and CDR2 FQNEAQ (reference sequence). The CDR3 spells CASSFPNSPLHF. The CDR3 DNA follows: TGTGCCAGCAGCTTCCCAAATTCACCCCTCCACTTT.

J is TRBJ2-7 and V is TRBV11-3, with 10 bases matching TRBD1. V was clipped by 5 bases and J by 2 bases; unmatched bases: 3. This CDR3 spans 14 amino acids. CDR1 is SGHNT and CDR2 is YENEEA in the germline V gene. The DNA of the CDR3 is TGTGCCAGCAGCCTCGGACAGGGGGCCTACGAGCAGTACTTC. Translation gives CASSLGQGAYEQYF.

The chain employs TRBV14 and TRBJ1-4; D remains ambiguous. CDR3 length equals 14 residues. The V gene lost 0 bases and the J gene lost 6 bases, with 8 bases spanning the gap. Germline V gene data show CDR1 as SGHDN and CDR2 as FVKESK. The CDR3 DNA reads TGTGCCAGCAGCCAAGAAATAGTGCATGAAAAACTGTTTTTT. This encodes CASSQEIVHEKLFF.

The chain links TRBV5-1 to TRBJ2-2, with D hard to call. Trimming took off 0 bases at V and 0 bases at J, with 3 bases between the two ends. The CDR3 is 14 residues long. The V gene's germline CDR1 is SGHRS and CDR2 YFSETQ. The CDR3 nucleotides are TGCGCCAGCAGCTTGGCTCCGAACACCGGGGAGCTGTTTTTT. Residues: CASSLAPNTGELFF.

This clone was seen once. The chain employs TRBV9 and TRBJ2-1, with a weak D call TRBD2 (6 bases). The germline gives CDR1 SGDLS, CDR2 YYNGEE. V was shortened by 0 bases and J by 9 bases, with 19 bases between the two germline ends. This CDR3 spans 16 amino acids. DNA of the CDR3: TGTGCCAGCAGCGTAGCTGTTGCGGGAAGTCGTGTTGAGCAGTTCTTC. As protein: CASSVAVAGSRVEQFF.

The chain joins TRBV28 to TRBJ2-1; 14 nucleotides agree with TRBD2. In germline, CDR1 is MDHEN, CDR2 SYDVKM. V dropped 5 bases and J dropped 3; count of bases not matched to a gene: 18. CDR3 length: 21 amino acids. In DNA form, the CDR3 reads TGTGCCAGCAGTCCCAACGAACCTATCGGGACTAGCGGGGGAAGCTACAATGAGCAGTTCTTC. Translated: CASSPNEPIGTSGGSYNEQFF.

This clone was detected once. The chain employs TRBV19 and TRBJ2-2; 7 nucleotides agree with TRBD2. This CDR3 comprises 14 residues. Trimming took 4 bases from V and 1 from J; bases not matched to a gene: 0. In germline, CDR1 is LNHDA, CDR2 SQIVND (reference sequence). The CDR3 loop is CASSTSGNTGELFF. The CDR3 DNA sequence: TGTGCCAGTAGTACTAGCGGGAACACCGGGGAGCTGTTTTTT.

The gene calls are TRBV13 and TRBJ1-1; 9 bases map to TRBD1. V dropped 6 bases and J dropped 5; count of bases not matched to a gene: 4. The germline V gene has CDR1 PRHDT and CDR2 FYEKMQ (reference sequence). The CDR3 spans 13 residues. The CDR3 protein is CASRPTGGTEAFF. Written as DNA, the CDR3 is TGTGCCAGCAGGCCGACAGGGGGAACTGAAGCTTTCTTT. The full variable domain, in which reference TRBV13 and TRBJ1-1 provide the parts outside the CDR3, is AAGVIQSPRHLIKEKRETATLKCYPIPRHDTVYWYQQGPGQDPQFLISFYEKMQSDKGSIPDRFSAQQFSDYHSELNMSSLELGDSALYFCASRPTGGTEAFFGQGTRLTVV.

The CDR3 nucleotides are TGTGCCAGCAGCCCCGAGAGCGGGAGTCCCACCGGGGAGCTGTTTTTT. It encodes CASSPESGSPTGELFF. The V and J genes are TRBV5-4 and TRBJ2-2; TRBD2 agrees at 8 bases. The J segment lost 4 bases and the V segment lost 4 bases, leaving 9 bases of the junction unmatched. This CDR3 has 16 residues. Germline CDR1 SGHNT, CDR2 YYREEE (reference sequence).

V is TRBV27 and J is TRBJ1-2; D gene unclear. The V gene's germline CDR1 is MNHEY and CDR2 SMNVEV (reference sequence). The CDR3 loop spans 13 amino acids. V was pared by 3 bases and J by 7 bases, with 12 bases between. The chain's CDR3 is CASSLSGPVGYTF. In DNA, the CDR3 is TGTGCCAGCAGTTTGTCAGGCCCTGTTGGCTACACCTTC.

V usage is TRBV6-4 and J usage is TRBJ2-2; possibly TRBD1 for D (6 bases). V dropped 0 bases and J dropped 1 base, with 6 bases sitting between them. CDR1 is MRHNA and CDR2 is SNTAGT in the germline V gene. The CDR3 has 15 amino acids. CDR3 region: CASSDSGQNTGELFF. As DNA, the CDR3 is TGTGCCAGCAGTGACTCGGGACAGAACACCGGGGAGCTGTTTTTT.